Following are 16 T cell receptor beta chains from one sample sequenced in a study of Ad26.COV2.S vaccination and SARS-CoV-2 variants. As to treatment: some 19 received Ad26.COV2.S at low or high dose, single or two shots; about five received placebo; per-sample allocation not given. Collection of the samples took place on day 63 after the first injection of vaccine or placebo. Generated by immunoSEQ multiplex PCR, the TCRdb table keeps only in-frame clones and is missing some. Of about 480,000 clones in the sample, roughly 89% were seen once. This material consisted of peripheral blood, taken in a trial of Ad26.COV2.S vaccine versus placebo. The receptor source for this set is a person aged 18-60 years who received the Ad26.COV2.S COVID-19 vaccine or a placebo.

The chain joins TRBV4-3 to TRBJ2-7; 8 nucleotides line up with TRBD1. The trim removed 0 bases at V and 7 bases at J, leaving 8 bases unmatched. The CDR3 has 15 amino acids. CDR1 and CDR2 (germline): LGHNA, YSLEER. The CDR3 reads CASSQDARGLGEQYF. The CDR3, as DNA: TGCGCCAGCAGCCAAGATGCCAGGGGGCTAGGGGAGCAGTACTTC.

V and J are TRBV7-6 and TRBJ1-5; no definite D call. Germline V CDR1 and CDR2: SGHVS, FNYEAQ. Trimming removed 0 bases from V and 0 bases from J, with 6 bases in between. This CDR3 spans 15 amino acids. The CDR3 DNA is TGTGCCAGCAGCTTAGCGGAGGATAGCAATCAGCCCCAGCATTTT. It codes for CASSLAEDSNQPQHF.

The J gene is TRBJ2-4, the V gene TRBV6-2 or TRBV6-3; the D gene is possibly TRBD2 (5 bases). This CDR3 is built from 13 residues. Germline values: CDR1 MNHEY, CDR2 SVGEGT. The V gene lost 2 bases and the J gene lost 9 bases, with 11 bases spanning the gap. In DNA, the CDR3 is TGTGCCAGCAGTTACGGGTCTGGGAGCATTCAGTACTTC. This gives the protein CASSYGSGSIQYF.

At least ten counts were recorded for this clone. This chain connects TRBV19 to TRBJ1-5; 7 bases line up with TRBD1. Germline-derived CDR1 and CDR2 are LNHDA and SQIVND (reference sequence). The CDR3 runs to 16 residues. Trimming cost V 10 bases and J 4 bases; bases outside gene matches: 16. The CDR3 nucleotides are TGTGCCACCGCAGTCTATGGGACAGCCCTTAATCAGCCCCAGCATTTT. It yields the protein CATAVYGTALNQPQHF.

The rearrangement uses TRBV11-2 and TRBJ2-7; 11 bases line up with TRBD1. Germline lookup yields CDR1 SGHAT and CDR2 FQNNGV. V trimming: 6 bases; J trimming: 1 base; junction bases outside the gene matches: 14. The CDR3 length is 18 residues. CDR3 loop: CASRSAPGQGVPSYEQYF. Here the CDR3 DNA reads TGTGCCAGCAGATCAGCCCCGGGACAGGGGGTCCCATCCTACGAGCAGTACTTC.

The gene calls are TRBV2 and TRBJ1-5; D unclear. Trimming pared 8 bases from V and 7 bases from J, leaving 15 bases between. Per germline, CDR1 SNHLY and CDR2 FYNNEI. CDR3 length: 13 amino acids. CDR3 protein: CASRAQLDQPQHF. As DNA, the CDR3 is TGTGCCAGCCGGGCCCAGCTGGACCAGCCCCAGCATTTT.

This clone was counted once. The CDR3 bases are TGTGCCAGCCGGTTGACAGGGGACAATCAGCCCCAGCATTTT. This encodes CASRLTGDNQPQHF. This rearrangement joins TRBV18 to TRBJ1-5; 8 bases line up with TRBD1. This CDR3 has 14 residues. Losses at the gene ends were 8 bases for V and 3 bases for J; bases not matched to a gene: 6. The V gene's germline CDR1 is KGHSH and CDR2 LQKENI.

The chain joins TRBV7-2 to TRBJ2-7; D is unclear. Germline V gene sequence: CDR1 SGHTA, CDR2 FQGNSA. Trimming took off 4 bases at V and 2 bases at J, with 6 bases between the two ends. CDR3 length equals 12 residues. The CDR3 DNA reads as TGTGCCAGCAGCTCAGAGCCCTACGAGCAGTACTTC. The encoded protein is CASSSEPYEQYF.

CDR3 region: CASSTQPFNQPQHF. In nucleotides, the CDR3 is TGTGCCAGTAGTACCCAACCCTTCAATCAGCCCCAGCATTTT. V gene TRBV19 combines with J gene TRBJ1-5, with D unresolved. CDR3 length equals 14 residues. V shed 4 bases and J shed 3 bases, with 10 bases lying between them. The germline CDR1 and CDR2 sequences are LNHDA and SQIVND (reference sequence).

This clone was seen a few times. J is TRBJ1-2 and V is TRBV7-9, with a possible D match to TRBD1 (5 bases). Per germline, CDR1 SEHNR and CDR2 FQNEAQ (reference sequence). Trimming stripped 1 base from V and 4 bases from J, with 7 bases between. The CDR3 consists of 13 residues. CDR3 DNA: TGTGCCAGCAGCTTAGTGGGGACCTATGGCTACACCTTC. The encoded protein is CASSLVGTYGYTF.

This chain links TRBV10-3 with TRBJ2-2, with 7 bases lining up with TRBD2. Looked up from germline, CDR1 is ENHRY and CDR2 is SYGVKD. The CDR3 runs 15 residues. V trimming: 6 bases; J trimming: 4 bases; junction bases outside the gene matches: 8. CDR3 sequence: CAIRAGVRGTGELFF. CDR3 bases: TGTGCCATCAGGGCGGGGGTAAGAGGCACCGGGGAGCTGTTTTTT.

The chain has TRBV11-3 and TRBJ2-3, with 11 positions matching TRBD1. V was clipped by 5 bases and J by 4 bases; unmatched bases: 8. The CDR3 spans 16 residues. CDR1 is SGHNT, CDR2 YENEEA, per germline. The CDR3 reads CASSQGTGGSADTQYF. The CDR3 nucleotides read TGTGCCAGCAGCCAAGGGACAGGGGGAAGCGCAGATACGCAGTATTTT.

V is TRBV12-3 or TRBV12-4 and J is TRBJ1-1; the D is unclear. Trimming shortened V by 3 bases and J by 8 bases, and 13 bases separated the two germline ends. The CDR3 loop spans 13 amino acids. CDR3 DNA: TGTGCCAGCAGTTTCGTTTCGACAATCGAAGCTTTCTTT. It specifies CASSFVSTIEAFF.

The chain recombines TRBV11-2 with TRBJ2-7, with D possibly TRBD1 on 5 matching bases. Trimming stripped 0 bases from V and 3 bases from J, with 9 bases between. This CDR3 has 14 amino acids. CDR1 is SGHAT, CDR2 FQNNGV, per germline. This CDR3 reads CASSLDLGVYEQYF. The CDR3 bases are TGTGCCAGCAGCTTAGATCTAGGGGTCTACGAGCAGTACTTC.

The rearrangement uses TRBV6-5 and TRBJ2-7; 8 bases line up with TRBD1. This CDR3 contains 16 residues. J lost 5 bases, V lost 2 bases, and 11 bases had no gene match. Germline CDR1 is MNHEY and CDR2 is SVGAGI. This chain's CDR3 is CASSYVGTGLGHEQYF. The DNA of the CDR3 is TGTGCCAGCAGTTACGTGGGGACAGGCCTCGGTCACGAGCAGTACTTC.

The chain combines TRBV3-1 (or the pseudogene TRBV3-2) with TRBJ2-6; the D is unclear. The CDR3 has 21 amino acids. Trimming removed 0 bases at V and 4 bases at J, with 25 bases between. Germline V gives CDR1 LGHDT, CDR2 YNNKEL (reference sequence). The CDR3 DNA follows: TGTGCCAGCAGCCAAGATCCTGGAACAGCCGCGGTCCGTTCGGGGGCCAACGTCCTGACTTTC. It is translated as CASSQDPGTAAVRSGANVLTF.